The clone carrying this TCR beta chain turned up a few times. This specimen comes from a study of Graves' ophthalmopathy and Graves' hyperthyroidism. The sequenced template was RNA, covering the TCR beta CDR3 region. HTBI primers primed a first-round RT-PCR, and a second-round multiplex PCR followed. In TCRdb, the multiplex PCR reads were re-called with MiXCR into one record per CDR3 protein. The sample consists of 560,000 or so distinct CDR3 sequences, 35% to 40% of them appearing once. Trimming shortened V by 2 bases and J by 1 base, and 14 bases separated the two germline ends. Germline lookup yields CDR1 MNHEY and CDR2 SVGAGI. This CDR3 comprises 16 residues.

The chain employs TRBV6-5 and TRBJ1-2; D remains ambiguous. The sequence was obtained from an adult man with Graves' hyperthyroidism. Sequenced input: peripheral blood or thyroid tissue (not recorded which). CDR3 in amino acids: CASSYPPDTFNYGYTF. The CDR3 DNA follows: TGTGCCAGCAGTTACCCGCCGGATACTTTTAACTATGGCTACACCTTC.